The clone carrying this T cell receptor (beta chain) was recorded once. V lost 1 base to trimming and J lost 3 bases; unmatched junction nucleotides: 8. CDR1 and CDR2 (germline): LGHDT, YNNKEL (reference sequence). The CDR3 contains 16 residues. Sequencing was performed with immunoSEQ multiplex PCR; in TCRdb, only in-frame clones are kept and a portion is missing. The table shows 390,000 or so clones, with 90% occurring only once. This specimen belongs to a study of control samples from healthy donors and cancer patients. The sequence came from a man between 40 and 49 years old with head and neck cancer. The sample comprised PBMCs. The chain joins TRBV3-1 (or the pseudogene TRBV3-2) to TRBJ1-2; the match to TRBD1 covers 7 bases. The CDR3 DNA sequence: TGTGCCAGCAGCCAAGGCGTCGCAGGGGGGGACTATGGCTACACCTTC. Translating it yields CASSQGVAGGDYGYTF.